The 20 T cell receptor beta chains below were found in one sample sequenced in a study of OX40 agonist ivuxolimab in advanced cancers. The method was immunoSEQ multiplex PCR; TCRdb's version includes in-frame clones alone and lacks a portion of them. Seen here are approximately 34,000 clones, 88% observed once, and the top ten hold around 54%. Sequencing used CD4+ or CD8+ T cells sorted from blood, obtained in a trial of the OX40 agonist ivuxolimab. The receptors originated from an adult with an advanced solid tumor such as melanoma, head and neck, liver or kidney cancer.

This clone appeared once. The CDR3 loop reads CASSYSRGGLLASQYF. The CDR3 DNA follows: TGTGCCAGCAGTTACTCGCGAGGAGGCCTCCTCGCCTCGCAGTACTTC. V is TRBV6-6 and J is TRBJ2-7, with a possible D match to TRBD2 (5 bases). Germline V CDR1 and CDR2: MNHNY, SVGAGI (reference sequence). The CDR3 has 16 amino acids. V was trimmed by 0 bases and J by 9 bases, leaving 21 bases between them.

V usage is TRBV30 and J usage is TRBJ1-1; D is ambiguous. The germline V gene encodes CDR1 GTSNPN and CDR2 SVGIG (reference sequence). V shed 2 bases and J shed 1 base, with 5 bases lying between them. CDR3 size: 12 residues. CDR3 region: CAWSPSNTEAFF. The CDR3 coding sequence is TGTGCCTGGAGTCCCTCGAACACTGAAGCTTTCTTT.

J is TRBJ1-2 and V is TRBV6-5; TRBD1 agrees at 7 bases. The CDR3 length is 15 residues. Germline assignment: CDR1 MNHEY and CDR2 SVGAGI. V lost 2 bases, J lost 6 bases, and 9 bases stayed unmatched. The CDR3 spells CASSYVQGGKDGYTF. In DNA, the CDR3 is TGTGCCAGCAGTTACGTCCAGGGGGGAAAGGATGGCTACACCTTC.

The chain couples TRBV10-1 to TRBJ2-1; 8 bases map to TRBD2. Germline values: CDR1 WNHNN, CDR2 SYGVQD (reference sequence). The CDR3 contains 19 residues. V lost 4 bases to trimming and J lost 9 bases; unmatched junction nucleotides: 23. CDR3 loop: CASSVGGGFGNSGTFEQFF. The CDR3 DNA is TGCGCCAGCAGTGTTGGGGGGGGATTCGGGAATAGCGGGACTTTTGAGCAGTTCTTC.

The genes are TRBV4-3 and TRBJ2-1; possible D gene TRBD1, 5 bases. Germline CDR1 and CDR2: LGHNA and YSLEER. Trimming took 3 bases from V and 2 from J, leaving 14 bases between them. The CDR3 runs 16 residues. CDR3: CASSQSEDSPYNEQFF. CDR3 nucleotides: TGCGCCAGCAGCCAGTCGGAAGACAGCCCCTACAATGAGCAGTTCTTC.

The rearrangement uses TRBV6-1 and TRBJ1-1; D not resolved. The germline V and J ends were trimmed by 3 bases and 0 bases, with 17 bases remaining between them. In germline, CDR1 is MNHNS, CDR2 SASEGT. CDR3 length equals 17 residues. This chain's CDR3 is CASSELGSSSMNTEAFF. CDR3 bases: TGTGCCAGCAGTGAGTTAGGCAGCAGCTCCATGAACACTGAAGCTTTCTTT.

CDR3 nucleotides: TGTGCCAGCAGCTCGGGGGGGGAGCAGTACTTC. This sequence encodes CASSSGGEQYF. The chain carries TRBV6-9 and TRBJ2-7; 8 positions agree with TRBD2. The length of the CDR3 is 11 residues. Germline trimming cut 6 bases from V and 7 bases from J; bases unmatched to any gene: 2. CDR1 is MNHGY, CDR2 SVAAGI, per germline.

CDR3: CAISEGGNQPQHF. The CDR3 bases are TGTGCCATCAGCGAGGGAGGCAATCAGCCCCAGCATTTT. The chain has TRBV10-3 and TRBJ1-5; D gene uncertain. CDR1 is ENHRY, CDR2 SYGVKD, per germline. The CDR3 totals 13 residues. V lost 6 bases, J lost 2 bases, and 8 bases lay in between.

The chain is built from TRBV2 and TRBJ2-2; D is possibly TRBD2 (5 bases). This CDR3 region has 16 residues. CDR1 SNHLY and CDR2 FYNNEI come from the germline V gene. Between the trimmed V and J ends, which lost 3 bases and 0 bases, there was a span of 11 bases. Here the CDR3 DNA reads TGTGCCAGCAGTGAGTCGCGGGCCCCGAACACCGGGGAGCTGTTTTTT. Residues: CASSESRAPNTGELFF.

The chain joins TRBV5-6 to TRBJ1-2; D remains unclear. Looked up from germline, CDR1 is SGHDT and CDR2 is YYEEEE. CDR3 length: 13 amino acids. Trimming stripped 1 base from V and 8 bases from J, with 12 bases between. The CDR3 region is CASSLTGLGGYTF. The DNA of the CDR3 is TGTGCCAGCAGCTTGACCGGGCTTGGGGGCTACACCTTC.

The CDR3 region has the DNA TGTGCCAGCAGTTTAATCTCTCCAGATTCACCCCTCCACTTT. Amino acid sequence: CASSLISPDSPLHF. This chain joins TRBV28 and TRBJ1-6; D is ambiguous. V lost 2 bases and J lost 8, with 10 bases in between. Germline CDR1 is MDHEN and CDR2 is SYDVKM. The CDR3 sequence is 14 residues long.

The chain is built from TRBV5-6 and TRBJ2-7; 9 nucleotides agree with TRBD1. Looked up from germline, CDR1 is SGHDT and CDR2 is YYEEEE. The CDR3 loop spans 14 amino acids. V gave up 2 bases and J gave up 3 bases; unmatched junction bases: 3. The CDR3 region is CASSFPGQGYEQYF. CDR3 DNA: TGTGCCAGCAGCTTCCCGGGACAGGGCTACGAGCAGTACTTC.

J is TRBJ1-4 and V is TRBV15; D not resolved. V shed 5 bases and J shed 1 base, with 11 bases lying between them. The CDR3 consists of 15 residues. CDR1 is LNHNV, CDR2 YYDKDF, per germline (reference sequence). The CDR3 protein is CATSCPVITNEKLFF. The CDR3 region has the DNA TGTGCCACCAGCTGCCCTGTGATAACTAATGAAAAACTGTTTTTT.

The chain is built from TRBV27 and TRBJ1-5; possible D gene TRBD1, 5 bases. CDR1 is MNHEY and CDR2 is SMNVEV in the germline V gene (reference sequence). This CDR3 is 17 amino acids long. The germline V and J ends were trimmed by 1 base and 3 bases, with 16 bases remaining between them. CDR3 in DNA: TGTGCCAGCAGTTTATTGGGTGTTCAGGGTCTCAATCAGCCCCAGCATTTT. Amino acids: CASSLLGVQGLNQPQHF.

In this sample, this clone turned up once. J is TRBJ2-7 and V is TRBV19; weak D call: TRBD1 (6 bases). CDR1 and CDR2 (germline): LNHDA, SQIVND (reference sequence). Trimming stripped 4 bases from V and 3 bases from J, with 16 bases between. The CDR3 covers 15 residues. The CDR3 protein is CASSTSDRWSYEQYF. CDR3 DNA sequence: TGTGCCAGTAGTACCAGCGACAGGTGGAGCTACGAGCAGTACTTC.

The genes are TRBV6-6 and TRBJ2-1, with TRBD2 matching 8 bases. The CDR3 is 16 residues long. Germline V gene sequence: CDR1 MNHNY, CDR2 SVGAGI (reference sequence). Germline trimming cut 3 bases from V and 2 bases from J; bases unmatched to any gene: 6. CDR3 sequence: CASSYPSGLAYNEQFF. As DNA, the CDR3 is TGTGCCAGCAGTTATCCTTCGGGACTAGCCTACAATGAGCAGTTCTTC.

The rearrangement joins TRBV6-1 to TRBJ2-7; possibly TRBD2 for D (6 bases). The CDR3 has 13 residues. CDR1 and CDR2 (germline): MNHNS, SASEGT. The germline V and J ends were trimmed by 4 bases and 7 bases, with 14 bases remaining between them. The CDR3 coding sequence is TGTGCCAGCAGTGGCGGCGGGACCCTGGAGCAGTACTTC. Amino acids: CASSGGGTLEQYF.

CDR3 in amino acids: CASSPLMTGFTMNTEAFF. The CDR3, as DNA: TGTGCCAGCAGTCCCCTCATGACGGGGTTCACCATGAACACTGAAGCTTTCTTT. The rearrangement joins TRBV28 to TRBJ1-1; no clear D gene. Per germline, CDR1 MDHEN and CDR2 SYDVKM. V was trimmed by 5 bases and J by 0 bases, leaving 22 bases between them. The CDR3 runs 18 residues.

The rearrangement links TRBV9 to TRBJ2-7; D ambiguous. The V end was cut by 0 bases, the J end by 6 bases, with 10 bases between. CDR3 size: 13 residues. The germline V gene has CDR1 SGDLS and CDR2 YYNGEE. Written as DNA, the CDR3 is TGTGCCAGCAGCGTAGGACTGGCAGGCGAGCAGTACTTC. Translated, it gives CASSVGLAGEQYF. The full variable domain, with the rest looked up from reference TRBV9 and TRBJ2-7, is DSGVTQTPKHLITATGQRVTLRCSPRSGDLSVYWYQQSLDQGLQFLIQYYNGEERAKGNILERFSAQQFPDLHSELNLSSLELGDSALYFCASSVGLAGEQYFGPGTRLTVT.

This sequence joins TRBV9 and TRBJ2-1, with 8 nucleotides matching TRBD2. The CDR3 has 15 residues. Germline CDR1 SGDLS, CDR2 YYNGEE. Unmatched junction bases numbered 6, after V lost 5 bases and J lost 2 bases. CDR3 in amino acids: CASSAAGGPYNEQFF. CDR3 nucleotides: TGTGCCAGCAGTGCCGCGGGGGGCCCCTACAATGAGCAGTTCTTC. The whole variable domain, remainder taken from reference TRBV9 and TRBJ2-1, is DSGVTQTPKHLITATGQRVTLRCSPRSGDLSVYWYQQSLDQGLQFLIQYYNGEERAKGNILERFSAQQFPDLHSELNLSSLELGDSALYFCASSAAGGPYNEQFFGPGTRLTVL.